The sequence of this TCR beta chain was determined in a study of OX40 agonist ivuxolimab in advanced cancers. The V gene lost 6 bases and the J gene lost 5 bases, with 13 bases spanning the gap. This CDR3 is built from 13 residues. The germline gives CDR1 MNHEY, CDR2 SVGAGI. Profiling relied on immunoSEQ multiplex PCR, and the TCRdb table lists in-frame clones only, not all of them. The sample records about 52,000 clones, approximately 91% being singletons. The clonotype was recovered from an adult with an advanced solid tumor such as melanoma, head and neck, liver or kidney cancer. The gene calls are TRBV6-5 and TRBJ2-5, with D perhaps TRBD2 (7 bases). Sequenced material: CD4+ or CD8+ T cells sorted from blood, taken in a trial of the OX40 agonist ivuxolimab. The CDR3 DNA is TGTGCCAGCAGCTCGGGGGGCGGGGAGACCCAGTACTTC. It translates to CASSSGGGETQYF.